This TCR beta chain was found in a study of shared clonotypes between healthy human individuals. About the research overall: The people who gave samples were a couple of women and a few men aged 18 to 49. Three plates each covered CD4 naive and memory; CD8 naive two, CD8 memory one. Findings and limits, study-wide: The four-donor shared clonotypes exceeded non-shared clonotypes in generation probability, with non-shared ones scoring lower.

Points on this clone: The antigen is not known.

Germline V gene sequence: CDR1 MGHRA, CDR2 YSYEKL. This CDR3 contains 14 residues. Deletions cut 6 bases from V and 4 bases from J, with 15 bases between. Splitting of CD4+ cells produced CD45RA+ naive and CD45RA-negative memory subsets. Assay used: immunoSEQ multiplex PCR; TCRdb lists only in-frame clones, some missing. Among 1.6 million or so clones listed, approximately 98.5% were seen once. The material sequenced was naive CD4+ T cells sorted from blood. Subset in this sample: CD45RA+ positively selected. This TCR was recovered from a man aged 30 to 45 in good health. This chain uses TRBV4-1 with TRBJ1-1; D is possibly TRBD1 (5 bases). In DNA, the CDR3 is TGCGCCAGCAGTTACCAGGGTATGCGCACTGAAGCTTTCTTT. It is translated as CASSYQGMRTEAFF.